This is a list of T cell receptor beta chains from one sample in a study of cytomegalovirus exposure and HLA in healthy donors. TCRdb's table, derived via immunoSEQ multiplex PCR, lists solely in-frame clones and lacks some. Here the sample spans under 150,000 clones, around 87% being singletons. Sequences were obtained from PBMCs. The receptors derive from a man aged 18 to 29 in good health and CMV-seropositive. Both conserved end residues are part of each CDR3. D genes are given only for firm matches. Expanded clones are given a class, and other clones once, few, many or no size at all.

V,D,J,size,CDR3,DNA
TRBV25-1,-,TRBJ1-5,-,CASSVSSMDQPQHF,TGTGCCAGCAGTGTTTCCTCTATGGATCAGCCCCAGCATTTT
TRBV9,-,TRBJ1-2,many,CASRPQGKAYGYTF,TGTGCCAGCAGACCTCAGGGGAAGGCCTATGGCTACACCTTC
TRBV5-4,TRBD2,TRBJ2-5,few,CASSPGLAGGVGETQYF,TGTGCCAGCAGCCCGGGGCTAGCGGGAGGAGTCGGAGAGACCCAGTACTTC
TRBV19,-,TRBJ1-5,-,CASSIFEGISNQPQHF,TGTGCCAGTAGTATATTTGAGGGTATTAGCAATCAGCCCCAGCATTTT
TRBV6-5,-,TRBJ1-6,-,CASSYSIVQEGSPLHF,TGTGCCAGCAGTTACTCGATAGTACAGGAAGGTTCACCCCTCCACTTT
TRBV18,TRBD1,TRBJ1-2,-,CASSPAGTGVYGYTF,TGTGCCAGCTCACCCGCCGGGACAGGAGTCTATGGCTACACCTTC
TRBV9,TRBD2,TRBJ2-1,-,CASSVAVGRAVRTDEQFF,TGTGCCAGCAGCGTAGCTGTGGGGAGGGCCGTGCGTACGGATGAGCAGTTCTTC
TRBV4-1,TRBD2,TRBJ2-7,-,CASSRGTSGSSYEQYF,TGCGCCAGCAGCAGGGGGACTAGCGGCAGTTCGTACGAGCAGTACTTC
TRBV7-6,-,TRBJ1-1,-,CASSPLPGKNTEAFF,TGTGCCAGCAGCCCCCTCCCAGGAAAGAACACTGAAGCTTTCTTT
TRBV6-5,-,TRBJ1-1,once,CASSRFQGGTEAFF,TGTGCCAGCAGTAGATTCCAGGGTGGCACTGAAGCTTTCTTT
TRBV6-1,-,TRBJ1-1,-,CAISESTGRRTEAFF,TGTGCCATCAGTGAGTCAACAGGGCGGAGGACTGAAGCTTTCTTT
TRBV7-9,-,TRBJ2-3,-,CASSHPLDLQDTQYF,TGTGCCAGCAGCCATCCACTAGACTTGCAAGATACGCAGTATTTT
TRBV29-1,TRBD2,TRBJ2-1,-,CSVESTSGYSYNEQFF,TGCAGCGTTGAATCGACTAGCGGGTATTCCTACAATGAGCAGTTCTTC
TRBV5-1,-,TRBJ1-2,few,CASSPVGQDYGYTF,TGCGCCAGCAGCCCGGTCGGCCAGGACTATGGCTACACCTTC
TRBV6-1,-,TRBJ1-3,many,CASSELAGSGNTIYF,TGTGCCAGCAGTGAATTAGCGGGTTCTGGAAACACCATATATTTT
TRBV5-1,-,TRBJ1-1,few,CASTGQWGTEAFF,TGCGCCAGCACCGGACAGTGGGGGACTGAAGCTTTCTTT
TRBV2,-,TRBJ1-1,-,CASSDQGMNTEAFF,TGTGCCAGCAGTGATCAGGGCATGAACACTGAAGCTTTCTTT
TRBV5-1,-,TRBJ1-2,once,CASSLGTLNYGYTF,TGCGCCAGCAGCTTGGGGACACTGAACTATGGCTACACCTTC
TRBV5-1,-,TRBJ2-1,few,CASSTTVVNEQFF,TGCGCCAGCAGCACGACAGTTGTTAATGAGCAGTTCTTC
TRBV15,-,TRBJ2-7,-,CATSRDIPRRDEQYF,TGTGCCACCAGCAGAGATATCCCCCGCAGGGACGAGCAGTACTTC
TRBV2,-,TRBJ2-5,-,CASGAETQYF,TGTGCCAGTGGGGCGGAGACCCAGTACTTC
TRBV30,-,TRBJ1-2,-,CAWSVQLVGEYGYTF,TGTGCCTGGAGTGTACAATTAGTGGGAGAATATGGCTACACCTTC
TRBV6-5,-,TRBJ1-1,-,CASSYTPTVNTEAFF,TGTGCCAGCAGTTACACCCCGACAGTGAACACTGAAGCTTTCTTT
TRBV5-1,-,TRBJ1-5,once,CASSLGTGNQPQHF,TGCGCCAGCAGCTTGGGGACAGGCAATCAGCCCCAGCATTTT
TRBV19,TRBD1,TRBJ1-2,-,CASSSQGAGNYGYTF,TGTGCCAGTAGTAGCCAGGGGGCAGGGAACTATGGCTACACCTTC
TRBV9,TRBD1,TRBJ2-6,-,CASLAGQGAGANVLTF,TGTGCCAGTCTCGCGGGACAGGGGGCTGGGGCCAACGTCCTGACTTTC
TRBV7-9,-,TRBJ2-1,once,CASSHRYSSYNEQFF,TGTGCCAGCAGCCATCGGTATAGCTCCTACAATGAGCAGTTCTTC
TRBV6-4,-,TRBJ2-2,-,CASSAGNTGELFF,TGTGCCAGCAGTGCGGGGAACACCGGGGAGCTGTTTTTT
TRBV5-6,TRBD2,TRBJ2-1,once,CASSLVIAGEQFF,TGTGCCAGCAGCTTGGTAATAGCGGGAGAGCAGTTCTTC
TRBV5-1,-,TRBJ2-7,-,CASSPSPGQAYEQYF,TGCGCCAGCAGCCCGAGCCCGGGACAAGCCTACGAGCAGTACTTC
TRBV5-4,TRBD2,TRBJ2-3,-,CASSFAGGGADTQYF,TGTGCCAGCAGCTTTGCGGGAGGAGGGGCAGATACGCAGTATTTT
TRBV27,-,TRBJ2-3,once,CASSSATGANTQYF,TGTGCCAGCAGTTCCGCTACCGGTGCGAATACGCAGTATTTT
TRBV7-6,TRBD2,TRBJ2-3,-,CASSLLAGGGDTQYF,TGTGCCAGCAGCTTACTAGCGGGGGGGGGAGATACGCAGTATTTT
TRBV2,-,TRBJ1-2,-,CASTQEESRAYGYTF,TGTGCCAGCACCCAGGAGGAAAGTCGAGCTTACGGCTACACCTTC
TRBV9,-,TRBJ1-1,-,CASSPLTGNTEAFF,TGTGCCAGCAGCCCATTGACAGGAAACACTGAAGCTTTCTTT
TRBV5-1,-,TRBJ1-5,-,CASSLGDNQPQHF,TGCGCCAGCAGCTTGGGCGACAATCAGCCCCAGCATTTT
TRBV6-1,TRBD1,TRBJ2-7,-,CASSEGGQGPYEQYF,TGTGCCAGCAGTGAAGGTGGACAGGGCCCCTACGAGCAGTACTTC
TRBV5-6,TRBD1,TRBJ2-1,-,CASSVTDRGRYNEQFF,TGTGCCAGCAGCGTCACCGACAGGGGGCGGTACAATGAGCAGTTCTTC
TRBV10-3,-,TRBJ2-5,-,CAISPDRRETQYF,TGTGCCATCAGCCCCGACCGGAGGGAGACCCAGTACTTC
TRBV7-9,-,TRBJ2-3,few,CASSFSGISADTQYF,TGTGCCAGCAGCTTCTCCGGTATCTCTGCAGATACGCAGTATTTT
TRBV13,-,TRBJ1-1,-,CASSLGPMNTEAFF,TGTGCCAGCAGCTTGGGCCCTATGAACACTGAAGCTTTCTTT
TRBV5-4,TRBD2,TRBJ2-5,-,CASSLGVAGPQETQYF,TGTGCCAGCAGCCTGGGAGTAGCGGGACCCCAAGAGACCCAGTACTTC
TRBV28,-,TRBJ2-7,-,CASSLDYSSYEQYF,TGTGCCAGCAGTTTAGACTATAGCTCCTACGAGCAGTACTTC
TRBV10-2,TRBD1,TRBJ1-2,-,CASNARGLDYGYTF,TGCGCCAGCAATGCAAGGGGGCTCGACTATGGCTACACCTTC
TRBV28,-,TRBJ2-7,-,CASSRAYEQYF,TGTGCCAGCTCTAGAGCCTACGAGCAGTACTTC
TRBV19,-,TRBJ2-7,once,CASSTRPGQKAYEQYF,TGTGCCAGTAGTACCCGACCGGGACAAAAAGCCTACGAGCAGTACTTC